This T cell receptor beta chain emerged from a study of blood T cell repertoires in COVID-19. How the authors handled the data: For nucleated cells, counts were estimated from reference gene primer amplification. TCRdb's table, derived via immunoSEQ multiplex PCR, lists solely in-frame clones and lacks some. Clone size and V and J calls were adopted from that table, with D and trimming inferred from the DNA. The sample includes 230,000 or so clones, around 82% of them seen just once. This clonotype was sampled from a man aged 35 to 55 with active or convalescent COVID-19. Material: peripheral blood.

CDR3 bases: TGCGCCAGCAGCCCGGGAGTGGCCACAGATACGCAGTATTTT. Translation gives CASSPGVATDTQYF. The rearrangement links TRBV5-1 to TRBJ2-3; a weak D match, TRBD2 (6 bases). V was trimmed by 4 bases and J by 2 bases, leaving 11 bases between them. Germline CDR1 reads SGHRS; CDR2 reads YFSETQ. The CDR3 has 14 amino acids.